The present entry profiles one T cell receptor beta chain with its context. The data derive from a study of cytotoxic CD8 clonotypes in ibrutinib-treated CLL. Profiled with immunoSEQ multiplex PCR; TCRdb holds only in-frame clones, not every one. Of about 92,000 clones listed, roughly three quarters were seen once; the top ten hold around 24%. The CDR3 runs to 14 residues. CDR1 and CDR2 (germline): MDHEN, SYDVKM. Trimming cost V 5 bases and J 0 bases, with 8 bases left between them. The gene calls are TRBV28 and TRBJ1-5; no clear D. This receptor was obtained from a human donor with chronic lymphocytic leukemia. The material was PBMCs, obtained after 24 months of ibrutinib treatment. The CDR3 DNA is TGTGCCAGCAGTACCCACCTTAGCAATCAGCCCCAGCATTTT. As protein: CASSTHLSNQPQHF.